This TCR beta chain was captured in a study of blood T cells in healthy people across ages. Only a few counts were recorded for this clonotype. Its antigen is still unknown. This CDR3 is built from 15 residues. CDR1 is LGHDT, CDR2 YNNKEL, per germline (reference sequence). A second PCR of about 6 to 11 cycles used a sample-barcoded 5' primer and a J-beta primer mix. Each cDNA molecule was tagged by a template-switch adaptor that had 12 random nucleotides. Each CDR3 protein gets one entry after TCRdb re-called the 5' RACE reads with MiXCR. Here the sample spans hundreds of thousands of distinct CDR3 sequences, approximately 24% being singletons. The study, taken as a whole, reports: It was held that diversity estimates obtained from one million T cells represented underestimates.

Samples each yielded at least 5 micrograms of total RNA. The same data also contributed to another study, on T cells of mothers and their children.

V gene TRBV3-1 combines with J gene TRBJ2-5; 7 bases line up with TRBD1. Matching the DNA end better, TRBJ2-7 makes the J call doubtful. This receptor was obtained from a boy aged 10-17 years in good health. The specimen was blood. The CDR3 here is CASSQDRGTSYEQYF. CDR3 sequence (DNA): TGTGCCAGCAGCCAAGACAGGGGGACCTCCTACGAGCAGTACTTC.